Listed below are T cell receptor beta chains from one sample, sequenced in a study of T cell responses to AZD1222 COVID-19 vaccine. TCRdb keeps only in-frame clones here, not all; method: immunoSEQ multiplex PCR. Of over 75,000 clones in the sample, about nine tenths were seen once. The source material was peripheral blood, sampled on day 0 of AZD1222 vaccination. These receptors all stem from an adult in good health. Each CDR3 is given with its conserved first and last residue. A D gene is named only where the DNA matches it firmly.

D: TRBD2; V: TRBV4-1; J: TRBJ2-6; DNA: TGCGCCAGCAGCCAAGATCGGGGAGGGGCTGGGGCCAACGTCCTGACTTTC; CDR3: CASSQDRGGAGANVLTF
D: TRBD2; V: TRBV19; J: TRBJ2-3; DNA: TGTGCCAGTAGTCTGACTAGCATGGCTTCGGATACGCAGTATTTT; CDR3: CASSLTSMASDTQYF
D: TRBD2; V: TRBV27; J: TRBJ2-1; DNA: TGTGCCAGCAAGGGACTAGCGGGGTCGGTTGAGCAGTTCTTC; CDR3: CASKGLAGSVEQFF
D: TRBD2; V: TRBV6-1; J: TRBJ2-1; DNA: TGTGCCAGCAGTGTATCCTGGACTAGCGCCTACAATGAGCAGTTCTTC; CDR3: CASSVSWTSAYNEQFF
D: .; V: TRBV13; J: TRBJ1-1; DNA: TGTGCCAGCAGCCCTTCAGGGAGCACTGAAGCTTTCTTT; CDR3: CASSPSGSTEAFF
D: TRBD2; V: TRBV30; J: TRBJ2-1; DNA: TGTGCCTGGAGTGTCGGCGGGGGGGTTAATGAGCAGTTCTTC; CDR3: CAWSVGGGVNEQFF
D: .; V: TRBV19; J: TRBJ1-5; DNA: TGTGCCAGTAGCCCAGGGACCAATCAGCCCCAGCATTTT; CDR3: CASSPGTNQPQHF
D: TRBD2; V: TRBV2; J: TRBJ2-1; DNA: TGTGCCAGCAGTGTGGGGCTAGCGGGGGGCAATGAGCAGTTCTTC; CDR3: CASSVGLAGGNEQFF
D: .; V: TRBV18; J: TRBJ1-6; DNA: TGTGCCAGCTCACCAACCAGGGTGCCGAGCTCCTATAATTCACCCCTCCACTTT; CDR3: CASSPTRVPSSYNSPLHF
D: TRBD2; V: TRBV7-3; J: TRBJ2-3; DNA: TGTGCCAGCAACGCCGGGACTAGCGGGGCAGATACGCAGTATTTT; CDR3: CASNAGTSGADTQYF
D: TRBD1; V: TRBV2; J: TRBJ1-6; DNA: TGTGCCAGCAGTCACGGGACAGGGGTTTCACCCCTCCACTTT; CDR3: CASSHGTGVSPLHF